The TCR beta chain described here comes from a study of siplizumab effects on memory and regulatory T cells. Overall study results and limits: Naive T cells apparently outstripped memory cells in diversity and seemed major alloresponse contributors.

This CDR3 has 12 amino acids. CDR1 and CDR2 (germline): SNHLY, FYNNEI. Between the trimmed V and J ends, which lost 6 bases and 0 bases, there was a span of 2 bases. Comment on this clone: Antigen unknown.

Assay used: immunoSEQ multiplex PCR; TCRdb lists only in-frame clones, some missing. The sample carries about 100,000 clones, about 90% recorded once. The sequenced sample was CD4+ T cells sorted from blood. The V call is TRBV2, the J call TRBJ1-4; the D is unclear. This receptor was obtained from a human donor in good health. The CDR3 sequence is CASSSTNEKLFF. In DNA form, the CDR3 reads TGTGCCAGCAGCTCAACTAATGAAAAACTGTTTTTT.